The text below deals with one TCR beta chain. Its antigen is unidentified. This entry is derived from a study of T cells in Graves' hyperthyroidism and ophthalmopathy. Overall study results and limits: From stable hyperthyroidism, ophthalmopathy was separated by a 13 V-J model. Most expanded thyroid clonotypes above 0.001 recurred in blood.

The length of the CDR3 is 12 residues. V lost 4 bases and J lost 5, with 9 bases in between. Amplification targeted TCR beta CDR3 regions from RNA transcripts. When the TCR CDR3 underwent first-round RT-PCR, the HTBI primer set was used. TCRdb reanalysed the multiplex PCR reads using MiXCR and keeps one entry per CDR3 protein. The data show some 350,000 distinct CDR3 sequences, 20% to 25% seen once. The chain joins TRBV12-3 or TRBV12-4 to TRBJ2-7; D ambiguous. The sequence came from a man aged 45-65 years with Graves' hyperthyroidism. Specimen: blood. CDR3 amino acids: CASSSGYDEQYF. In DNA form, the CDR3 reads TGTGCCAGCAGTTCCGGGTACGACGAGCAGTACTTC.